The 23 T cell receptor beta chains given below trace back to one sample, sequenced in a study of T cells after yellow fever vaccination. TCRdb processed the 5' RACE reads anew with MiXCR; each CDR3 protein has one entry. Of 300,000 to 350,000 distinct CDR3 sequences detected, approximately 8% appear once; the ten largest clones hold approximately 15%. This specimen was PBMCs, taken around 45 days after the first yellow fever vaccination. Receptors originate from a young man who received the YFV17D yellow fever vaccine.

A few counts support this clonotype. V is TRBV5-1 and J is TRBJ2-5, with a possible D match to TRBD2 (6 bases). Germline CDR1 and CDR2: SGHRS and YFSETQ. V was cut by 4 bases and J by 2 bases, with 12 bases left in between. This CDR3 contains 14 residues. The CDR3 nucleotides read TGCGCCAGCAGCCTCCGGGACTTACAAGAGACCCAGTACTTC. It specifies CASSLRDLQETQYF.

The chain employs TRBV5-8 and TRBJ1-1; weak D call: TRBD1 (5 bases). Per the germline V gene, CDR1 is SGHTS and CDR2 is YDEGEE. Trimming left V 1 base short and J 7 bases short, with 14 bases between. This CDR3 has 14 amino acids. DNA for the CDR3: TGTGCCAGCAGCTTGTGGGAGGGGACCCTTGAAGCTTTCTTT. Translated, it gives CASSLWEGTLEAFF.

The CDR3 protein is CAITNSAGGENTGELFF. The CDR3 DNA is TGTGCCATCACGAACAGCGCGGGGGGAGAGAACACCGGGGAGCTGTTTTTT. J is TRBJ2-2 and V is TRBV10-3; 8 positions match TRBD2. CDR3 length: 17 residues. Germline CDR1 reads ENHRY; CDR2 reads SYGVKD. V lost 7 bases to trimming and J lost 1 base; unmatched junction nucleotides: 11.

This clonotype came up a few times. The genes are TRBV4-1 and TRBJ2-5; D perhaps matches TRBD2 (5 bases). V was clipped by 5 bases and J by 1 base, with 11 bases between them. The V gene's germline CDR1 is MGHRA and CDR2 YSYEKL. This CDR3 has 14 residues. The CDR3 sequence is CASSRARAQETQYF. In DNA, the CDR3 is TGCGCCAGCAGCAGAGCGAGGGCCCAAGAGACCCAGTACTTC.

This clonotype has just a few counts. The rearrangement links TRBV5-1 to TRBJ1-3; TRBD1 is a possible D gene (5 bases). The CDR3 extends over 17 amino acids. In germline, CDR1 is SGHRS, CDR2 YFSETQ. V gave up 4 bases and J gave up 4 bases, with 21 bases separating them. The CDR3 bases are TGCGCCAGCAGCAGTCGGACATCCCGGACATCAGGAAACACCATATATTTT. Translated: CASSSRTSRTSGNTIYF.

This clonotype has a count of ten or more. This chain's CDR3 is CASSEVTGELFF. The CDR3 coding sequence is TGCGCCAGCAGCGAGGTAACCGGGGAGCTGTTTTTT. The genes are TRBV5-1 and TRBJ2-2; no reliable D call. The CDR3 spans 12 residues. Germline values: CDR1 SGHRS, CDR2 YFSETQ. Trimming removed 4 bases at V and 5 bases at J, with 6 bases between.

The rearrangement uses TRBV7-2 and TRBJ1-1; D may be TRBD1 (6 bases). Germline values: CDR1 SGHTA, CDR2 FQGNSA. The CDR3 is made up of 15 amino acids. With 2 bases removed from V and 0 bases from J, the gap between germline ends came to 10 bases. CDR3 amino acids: CASSLRRGMNTEAFF. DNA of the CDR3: TGTGCCAGCAGCTTACGGAGGGGGATGAACACTGAAGCTTTCTTT.

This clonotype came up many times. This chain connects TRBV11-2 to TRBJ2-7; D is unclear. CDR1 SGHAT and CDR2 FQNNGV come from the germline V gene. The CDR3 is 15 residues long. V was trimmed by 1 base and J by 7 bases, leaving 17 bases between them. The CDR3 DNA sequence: TGTGCCAGCAGCTTAGGGGCTAGTCGGGCTATTGAGCAGTACTTC. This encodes CASSLGASRAIEQYF.

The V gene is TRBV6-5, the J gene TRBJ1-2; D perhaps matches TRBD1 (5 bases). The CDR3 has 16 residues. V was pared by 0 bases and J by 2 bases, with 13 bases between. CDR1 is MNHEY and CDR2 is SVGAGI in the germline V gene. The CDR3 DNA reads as TGTGCCAGCAGTTACTCCCAGGGTAAATGGAACTATGGCTACACCTTC. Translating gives CASSYSQGKWNYGYTF.

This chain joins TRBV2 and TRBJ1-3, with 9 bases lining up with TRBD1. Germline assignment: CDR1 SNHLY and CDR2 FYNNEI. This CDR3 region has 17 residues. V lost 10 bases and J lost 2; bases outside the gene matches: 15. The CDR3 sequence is CATPGQGGLATGNTIYF. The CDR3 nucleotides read TGTGCCACTCCGGGACAGGGAGGTCTGGCGACTGGAAACACCATATATTTT.

CDR3 loop: CASSPRPNSPLHF. The CDR3 DNA reads TGTGCCAGCAGCCCTCGACCTAATTCACCCCTCCACTTT. The chain employs TRBV9 and TRBJ1-6; D not certain. With 4 bases removed from V and 6 bases from J, the gap between germline ends came to 8 bases. The CDR3 loop spans 13 amino acids. Germline CDR1 SGDLS, CDR2 YYNGEE.

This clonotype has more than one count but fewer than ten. The CDR3 nucleotides are TGCGCCAGCAGCTCGGCTGAGTACGGCACAGATACGCAGTATTTT. Its protein product is CASSSAEYGTDTQYF. The V and J genes are TRBV5-1 and TRBJ2-3, with D unresolved. The CDR3 totals 15 residues. Trimming removed 3 bases from V and 1 base from J, with 12 bases in between. CDR1 is SGHRS and CDR2 is YFSETQ in the germline V gene.

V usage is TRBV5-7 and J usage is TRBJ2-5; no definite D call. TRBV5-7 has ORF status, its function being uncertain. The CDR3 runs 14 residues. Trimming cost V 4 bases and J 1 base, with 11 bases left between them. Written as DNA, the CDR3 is TGTGCCAGCAGCCCCCCGCAACCCCAAGAGACCCAGTACTTC. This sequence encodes CASSPPQPQETQYF.

The CDR3 DNA reads TGTGCCAGCAGCTTGACAGTGTTTGAGGGGACCCAGTACTTC. It specifies CASSLTVFEGTQYF. The chain combines TRBV7-9 with TRBJ2-5; either TRBD1 or TRBD2 may fit D (5 bases each). V shed 3 bases and J shed 7 bases, with 15 bases lying between them. CDR1 is SEHNR and CDR2 is FQNEAQ in the germline V gene (reference sequence). CDR3 length equals 14 residues. Full variable domain (remainder filled in from reference TRBV7-9 and TRBJ2-5): DTGVSQNPRHKITKRGQNVTFRCDPISEHNRLYWYRQTLGQGPEFLTYFQNEAQLEKSRLLSDRFSAERPKGSFSTLEIQRTEQGDSAMYLCASSLTVFEGTQYFGPGTRLLVL.

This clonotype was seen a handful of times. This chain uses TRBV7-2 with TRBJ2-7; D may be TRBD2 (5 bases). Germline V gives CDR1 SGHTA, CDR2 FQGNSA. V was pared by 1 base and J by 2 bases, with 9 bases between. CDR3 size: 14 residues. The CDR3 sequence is CASSLGAAPYEQYF. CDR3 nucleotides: TGTGCCAGCAGCTTAGGAGCGGCCCCCTACGAGCAGTACTTC.

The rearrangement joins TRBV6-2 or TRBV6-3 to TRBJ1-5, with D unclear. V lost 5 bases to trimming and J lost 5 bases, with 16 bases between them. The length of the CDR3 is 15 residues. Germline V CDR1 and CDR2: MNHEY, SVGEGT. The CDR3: CASSLDRTGDQPQHF. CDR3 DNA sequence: TGTGCCAGCAGTCTGGATCGGACTGGGGATCAGCCCCAGCATTTT.

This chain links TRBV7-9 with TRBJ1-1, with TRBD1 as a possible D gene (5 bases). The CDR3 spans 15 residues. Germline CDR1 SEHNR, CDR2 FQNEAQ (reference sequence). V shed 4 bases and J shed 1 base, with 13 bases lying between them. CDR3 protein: CASSYGAMGNTEAFF. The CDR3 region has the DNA TGTGCCAGCAGCTATGGGGCTATGGGGAACACTGAAGCTTTCTTT.

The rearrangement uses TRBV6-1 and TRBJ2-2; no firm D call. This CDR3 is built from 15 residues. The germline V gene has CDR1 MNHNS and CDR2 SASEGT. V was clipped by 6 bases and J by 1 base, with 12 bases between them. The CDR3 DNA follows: TGTGCCAGCAGGTCACGACACCGGAACACCGGGGAGCTGTTTTTT. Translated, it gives CASRSRHRNTGELFF.

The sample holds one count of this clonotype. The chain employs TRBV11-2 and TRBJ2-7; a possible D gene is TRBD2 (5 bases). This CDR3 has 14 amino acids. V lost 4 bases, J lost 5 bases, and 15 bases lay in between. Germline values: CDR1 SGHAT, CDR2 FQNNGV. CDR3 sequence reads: CASSSGLAQDEQYF. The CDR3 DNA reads TGTGCCAGCAGCTCCGGACTGGCCCAGGACGAGCAGTACTTC.

This CDR3 reads CASSHEWETQYF. The CDR3 DNA reads as TGTGCCAGCAGCCACGAGTGGGAGACCCAGTACTTC. V is TRBV6-5 and J is TRBJ2-5; D ambiguous. CDR1 MNHEY and CDR2 SVGAGI come from the germline V gene. The ends were cut back, 6 bases at V and 5 bases at J, with 10 bases in the middle. The CDR3 consists of 12 residues.

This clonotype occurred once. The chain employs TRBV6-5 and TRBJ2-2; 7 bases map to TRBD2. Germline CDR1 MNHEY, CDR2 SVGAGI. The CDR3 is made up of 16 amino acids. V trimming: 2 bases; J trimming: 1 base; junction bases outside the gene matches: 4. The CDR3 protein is CASSYVPGGNTGELFF. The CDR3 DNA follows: TGTGCCAGCAGTTACGTCCCGGGGGGGAACACCGGGGAGCTGTTTTTT.

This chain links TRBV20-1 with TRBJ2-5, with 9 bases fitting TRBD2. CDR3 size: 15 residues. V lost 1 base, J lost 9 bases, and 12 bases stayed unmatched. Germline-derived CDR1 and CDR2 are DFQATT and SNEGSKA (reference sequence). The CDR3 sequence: CSARGSGGPKGAQYF. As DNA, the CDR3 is TGCAGTGCTAGAGGTAGCGGGGGACCTAAAGGGGCCCAGTACTTC.

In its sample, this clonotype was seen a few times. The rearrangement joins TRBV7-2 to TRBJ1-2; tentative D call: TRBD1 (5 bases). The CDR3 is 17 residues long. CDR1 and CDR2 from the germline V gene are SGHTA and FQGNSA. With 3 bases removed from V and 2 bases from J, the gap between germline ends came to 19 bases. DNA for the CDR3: TGTGCCAGCAGCTTCGGGCGACAGCTTACACCGAACTATGGCTACACCTTC. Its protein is CASSFGRQLTPNYGYTF.